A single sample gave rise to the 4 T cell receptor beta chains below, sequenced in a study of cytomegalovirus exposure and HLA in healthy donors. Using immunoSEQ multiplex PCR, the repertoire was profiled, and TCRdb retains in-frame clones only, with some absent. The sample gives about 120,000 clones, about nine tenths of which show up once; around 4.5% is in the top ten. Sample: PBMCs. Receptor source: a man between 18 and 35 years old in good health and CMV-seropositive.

The CDR3 here is CASSLELGRGIGNTIYF. The CDR3 region has the DNA TGCGCCAGCAGCTTGGAACTTGGGCGGGGGATCGGAAACACCATATATTTT. V is TRBV5-1 and J is TRBJ1-3, with TRBD1 as a possible D gene (5 bases). The CDR3 has 17 amino acids. V lost 0 bases and J lost 4, with 17 bases in between. From germline, CDR1 is SGHRS and CDR2 YFSETQ.

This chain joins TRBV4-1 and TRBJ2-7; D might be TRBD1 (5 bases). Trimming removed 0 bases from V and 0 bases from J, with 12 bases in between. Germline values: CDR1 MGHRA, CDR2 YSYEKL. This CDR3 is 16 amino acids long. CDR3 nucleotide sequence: TGCGCCAGCAGCCAAGATGGGGCTTCTAGCTCCTACGAGCAGTACTTC. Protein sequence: CASSQDGASSSYEQYF.

The CDR3: CSVGTDSNQPQHF. The CDR3 region has the DNA TGCAGCGTCGGGACAGATAGCAATCAGCCCCAGCATTTT. The rearrangement joins TRBV29-1 to TRBJ1-5; TRBD1 matches 7 bases. With V trimmed by 6 bases and J by 0 bases, 2 bases remained unmatched. The CDR3 has 13 amino acids. In germline, CDR1 is SQVTM, CDR2 ANQGSEA.

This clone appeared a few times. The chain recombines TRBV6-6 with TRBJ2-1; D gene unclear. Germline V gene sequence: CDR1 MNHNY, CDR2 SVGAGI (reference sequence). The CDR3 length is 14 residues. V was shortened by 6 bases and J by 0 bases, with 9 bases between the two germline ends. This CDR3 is CASSEDSSYNEQFF. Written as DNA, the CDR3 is TGTGCCAGCAGCGAGGATAGCTCCTACAATGAGCAGTTCTTC.